These 9 T cell receptor beta chains originate from one sample sequenced in a study of graft-versus-host responses after intestinal transplantation. Plated together were around 200,000 CFSE-labeled responder cells and around 200,000 irradiated, violet-dye-labeled stimulator cells. The method was immunoSEQ multiplex PCR; TCRdb's version includes in-frame clones alone and lacks a portion of them. The sample shows roughly 4,200 clones, roughly 41% of them seen only once. Specimen: alloreactive CD8+ T cells from a mixed lymphocyte reaction culture, collected before transplantation. Specified subset: CFSE-low proliferating T cells sorted from roughly six-day pre-transplant mixed lymphocyte reaction (GvH or HvG direction). The receptors stem from a human patient who was an organ donor for intestinal transplantation.

Here the CDR3 reads CASSKDRHSYEQYF. As DNA, the CDR3 is TGTGCCAGCAGCAAAGACAGGCACTCCTACGAGCAGTACTTC. The chain has TRBV5-6 and TRBJ2-7; possible D gene TRBD1, 6 bases. Trimming removed 4 bases at V and 0 bases at J, with 11 bases between. Germline V CDR1 and CDR2: SGHDT, YYEEEE. The CDR3 has 14 amino acids.

This chain connects TRBV6-4 to TRBJ2-1; 10 bases line up with TRBD1. The CDR3 extends over 14 amino acids. The germline V gene encodes CDR1 MRHNA and CDR2 SNTAGT. Unmatched junction bases numbered 2, after V lost 3 bases and J lost 6 bases. The DNA of the CDR3 is TGTGCCAGCAGTGAGGGACAGGGGAGCAATGAGCAGTTCTTC. Protein product: CASSEGQGSNEQFF.

The rearrangement links TRBV19 to TRBJ1-1; 9 nucleotides agree with TRBD1. The CDR3 is 14 residues long. Germline-derived CDR1 and CDR2 are LNHDA and SQIVND (reference sequence). After removal of 6 bases from V and 1 base from J, the junction contained 3 bases not matched to a gene. This CDR3 is CASSAGQGNTEAFF. The CDR3 nucleotides are TGTGCCAGTAGCGCGGGACAGGGGAACACTGAAGCTTTCTTT.

J is TRBJ1-5 and V is TRBV21-1; TRBD1 reflects the table's D call only, with no check against the DNA. TRBV21-1 is a pseudogene locus. The CDR3 covers 14 residues. In DNA, the CDR3 is TGTGCCAGCAGCAAAGTGGGCAGTAGGCAGCCCCAGCATTTT. Translated, it gives CASSKVGSRQPQHF.

The rearrangement uses TRBV5-1 and TRBJ2-7; possible D gene TRBD2, 6 bases. V shed 10 bases and J shed 0 bases, with 17 bases lying between them. Germline V gene data show CDR1 as SGHRS and CDR2 as YFSETQ. The CDR3 is 14 residues long. In DNA form, the CDR3 reads TGCGCCTACCGGAGGACTATTGCCTCCTACGAGCAGTACTTC. The encoded protein is CAYRRTIASYEQYF. Together with reference TRBV5-1 and TRBJ2-7, the CDR3 gives the full variable domain: KAGVTQTPRYLIKTRGQQVTLSCSPISGHRSVSWYQQTPGQGLQFLFEYFSETQRNKGNFPGRFSGRQFSNSRSEMNVSTLELGDSALYLCAYRRTIASYEQYFGPGTRLTVT.

This clone was seen more than once but under ten times. V and J are TRBV19 and TRBJ2-7, with TRBD2 as a possible D gene (6 bases). V lost 4 bases, J lost 5 bases, and 12 bases lay in between. The CDR3 length is 13 residues. CDR1 and CDR2 (germline): LNHDA, SQIVND (reference sequence). The CDR3 here is CASSTGLLNEQYF. The CDR3 region has the DNA TGTGCCAGTAGTACGGGACTCCTAAACGAGCAGTACTTC.

The rearrangement links TRBV6-1 to TRBJ1-2; D call uncertain. The CDR3 sequence is 13 residues long. V lost 5 bases and J 2 bases, leaving 9 bases between the germline ends. Per the germline V gene, CDR1 is MNHNS and CDR2 is SASEGT. This CDR3 reads CASSWAENYGYTF. The CDR3 DNA sequence: TGTGCCAGCAGTTGGGCAGAAAACTATGGCTACACCTTC.

The V call is TRBV7-2, the J call TRBJ2-3, with 9 bases fitting TRBD2. The CDR3 consists of 17 residues. V trimming: 5 bases; J trimming: 3 bases; junction bases outside the gene matches: 12. Germline lookup yields CDR1 SGHTA and CDR2 FQGNSA. In nucleotides, the CDR3 is TGTGCCAGCAGCCTGCGGGGGCGGGAGGGCCGAACAGATACGCAGTATTTT. Amino acids: CASSLRGREGRTDTQYF.

The rearrangement joins TRBV23-1 to TRBJ2-7; 10 nucleotides align to TRBD1. TRBV23-1 is given ORF status, its function remaining uncertain. V trimming: 4 bases; J trimming: 6 bases; junction bases outside the gene matches: 9. This CDR3 is built from 15 residues. The CDR3 coding sequence is TGCGCCAGCAGTCCCCGGGACAGGGGACGGTGCGAGCAGTACTTC. Translating it yields CASSPRDRGRCEQYF.